Listed below are T cell receptor beta chains from one sample, sequenced in a study of blood T cell repertoires in COVID-19. The repertoire was sequenced with immunoSEQ multiplex PCR; TCRdb's copy has only in-frame clones and lacks some. In the table there are fewer than 100,000 clones, about 85% of which are singletons. The specimen sequenced was peripheral blood. The receptors here all came from a human donor in a cohort sampled during active COVID-19. Both conserved end residues are part of each CDR3. D genes are given only for firm matches. Size is omitted from some rows. Given values are once, few, many or a class for expanded clones.

J,D,V,size,DNA,CDR3
TRBJ1-6,TRBD1,TRBV3-1/TRBV3-2,once,TGTGCCAGCAGCCCCGAAAGCCTGACAGGGAATAATTCACCCCTCCACTTT,CASSPESLTGNNSPLHF
TRBJ2-7,TRBD1,TRBV15,NA,TGTGCCACCAGCAGCAATACCCACAGGGGACACTACGAGCAGTACTTC,CATSSNTHRGHYEQYF
TRBJ2-7,NA,TRBV11-3,once,TGTGCCAGCAGCGATGGACAGAATCATCACTACGAGCAGTACTTC,CASSDGQNHHYEQYF
TRBJ1-1,TRBD1,TRBV3-1/TRBV3-2,few,TGTGCCAGCAGCCGACAGGGGACTGAAGCTTTCTTT,CASSRQGTEAFF
TRBJ2-7,NA,TRBV6-5,NA,TGTGCCAGCAGTACCCCTGCCAGCGGCCTCTACGAGCAGTACTTC,CASSTPASGLYEQYF
TRBJ2-1,TRBD2,TRBV10-3,NA,TGTGCCATCAGTAGCCTAGCGGGAGGTTTAAATGAGCAGTTCTTC,CAISSLAGGLNEQFF
TRBJ2-7,TRBD2,TRBV6-5,once,TGTGCCAGCAGTACTTGGACTAGCGGGAGGTACGAGCAGTACTTC,CASSTWTSGRYEQYF
TRBJ1-5,TRBD1,TRBV2,NA,TGTGCCAGCAGTGCCAGGACAGGGAATCAGCCCCAGCATTTT,CASSARTGNQPQHF
TRBJ2-5,NA,TRBV3-1/TRBV3-2,NA,TGTGCCAGCAGCCAAGACGCTCAGCAAGAGACCCAGTACTTC,CASSQDAQQETQYF
TRBJ2-5,NA,TRBV19,NA,TGTGCCAGTAGGTCTGGTAGAGGGGGGGTCCAAGAGACCCAGTACTTC,CASRSGRGGVQETQYF
TRBJ1-6,TRBD1,TRBV5-1,NA,TGCGCCAGCAGCCCCGACAGGGGCAGGAGTTCACCCCTCCACTTT,CASSPDRGRSSPLHF
TRBJ2-7,NA,TRBV6-2/TRBV6-3,NA,TGTGCCAGCAGTTACGTCGGCGGGAACTACGAGCAGTACTTC,CASSYVGGNYEQYF
TRBJ2-1,TRBD2,TRBV11-2,NA,TGTGCCAGCAGCTTGGGCGGGAGGGAGGATGAGCAGTTCTTC,CASSLGGREDEQFF
TRBJ2-7,TRBD2,TRBV6-6,NA,TGTGCCAGCAGTCGAAACGCGCCGGGGGGCTACGAGCAGTACTTC,CASSRNAPGGYEQYF
TRBJ1-1,NA,TRBV3-1/TRBV3-2,NA,TGTGCCAGCAGCCAAGATTATAGGGTGGTCAGGGGGAACACTGAAGCTTTCTTT,CASSQDYRVVRGNTEAFF
TRBJ1-5,NA,TRBV5-1,few,TGCGCCAGCAGCTTTTCGGGCAATCAGCCCCAGCATTTT,CASSFSGNQPQHF
TRBJ2-7,TRBD1,TRBV19,NA,TGTGCCAGTAGTATTTTTGGGACAGGGGTCTACGAGCAGTACTTC,CASSIFGTGVYEQYF
TRBJ2-1,TRBD2,TRBV28,NA,TGTGCCAGCAGCTATGAAGGGACTAGCTACAATGAGCAGTTCTTC,CASSYEGTSYNEQFF
TRBJ2-1,TRBD2,TRBV7-9,NA,TGTGCCAGCAGCTTGACTAGCGGGAGGGAAGAGCAGTTCTTC,CASSLTSGREEQFF
TRBJ1-2,TRBD1,TRBV28,NA,TGTGCCAGCAGTCGCTTCGACAGGGTTTATGGCTACACCTTC,CASSRFDRVYGYTF
TRBJ2-1,NA,TRBV6-5,NA,TGTGCCAGCAGTTACCAAACTAGCAGTCCCTACAATGAGCAGTTCTTC,CASSYQTSSPYNEQFF
TRBJ1-6,NA,TRBV19,few,TGTGCCAGTAGTATAGATCTGAGCAGGGGACGCGATAATTCACCCCTCCACTTT,CASSIDLSRGRDNSPLHF
TRBJ1-2,NA,TRBV18,few,TGTGCCAGCTCACCAGGCCAGGGAAATCCTAAGGGCTATGGCTACACCTTC,CASSPGQGNPKGYGYTF
TRBJ2-1,TRBD2,TRBV6-2/TRBV6-3,NA,TGTGCCAGCAGTTACTCGATTATCACTAGCGGGAGCGGTTACAATGAGCAGTTCTTC,CASSYSIITSGSGYNEQFF
TRBJ2-1,NA,TRBV27,NA,TGTGCCAGCAACCGTGGGGGGTTTGGGATAAATGAGCAGTTCTTC,CASNRGGFGINEQFF
TRBJ2-7,TRBD1,TRBV19,NA,TGTGCCAGTAGACACACAGGGACAGGGGAGCAGTACTTC,CASRHTGTGEQYF
TRBJ2-7,TRBD2,TRBV7-2,few,TGTGCCAGCAGCATGGGACTAGCGGGAGTAAACGAGCAGTACTTC,CASSMGLAGVNEQYF
TRBJ2-1,TRBD2,TRBV6-5,NA,TGTGCCAGCAGTTCCGATAGCGGGAGGGAGTACAATGAGCAGTTCTTC,CASSSDSGREYNEQFF
TRBJ1-3,TRBD1,TRBV5-1,few,TGCGCCAGCAGCCCCGGACAGGCCCCGAGCTTGGTTGGAAACACCATATATTTT,CASSPGQAPSLVGNTIYF
TRBJ2-7,NA,TRBV5-4,NA,TGTGCCAGCAGCTTGACTCGGGATCACGAGCAGTACTTC,CASSLTRDHEQYF
TRBJ2-2,TRBD1,TRBV5-7,NA,TGTGCCAGCAGCTTGGGACAGGGTTCAGTCGGGACCGGGGAGCTGTTTTTT,CASSLGQGSVGTGELFF
TRBJ2-1,NA,TRBV4-2,many,TGTGCCAGCAGCCAAGATCCCCTCAGCGAGGGAGGCAATGAGCAGTTCTTC,CASSQDPLSEGGNEQFF
TRBJ2-3,TRBD2,TRBV2,NA,TGTGCCAGCAGTGATCGGGCGGGAGGGCCGGATACGCAGTATTTT,CASSDRAGGPDTQYF
TRBJ1-2,TRBD1,TRBV5-6,NA,TGTGCCAGCAGCCTCCTCGAAAATACCGGGACAGGGTACTACACCTTC,CASSLLENTGTGYYTF
TRBJ2-7,NA,TRBV11-2,NA,TGTGCCAGCAGCCCGACCTTTGGAGCGGCCTACGAGCAGTACTTC,CASSPTFGAAYEQYF
TRBJ2-1,NA,TRBV5-1,NA,TGCGCCAGCAGCTATTCGGTCCCCCGGGGTGAGCAGTTCTTC,CASSYSVPRGEQFF
TRBJ2-7,TRBD1,TRBV29-1,once,TGCAGCGTTGAAGATCGGAGACAGGGTATATACGAGCAGTACTTC,CSVEDRRQGIYEQYF
TRBJ1-2,NA,TRBV6-1,NA,TGTGCCAGCAGTGAACCCTTTTTCTACTATGGCTACACCTTC,CASSEPFFYYGYTF
TRBJ2-3,NA,TRBV19,NA,TGTGCCAGTAGTGATACTAGCACAGATACGCAGTATTTT,CASSDTSTDTQYF
TRBJ2-3,TRBD2,TRBV19,NA,TGTGCCAGTGCCATAGCGGGAGGTGGAACAGATACGCAGTATTTT,CASAIAGGGTDTQYF
TRBJ2-1,NA,TRBV6-2/TRBV6-3,NA,TGTGCCAGCAGTCTAGAAAGGAGCCGTGAGCAGTTCTTC,CASSLERSREQFF
TRBJ2-5,TRBD1,TRBV6-5,NA,TGTGCCAGCCGGGACAGGAGCAAAGAGACCCAGTACTTC,CASRDRSKETQYF
TRBJ1-1,TRBD1,TRBV27,NA,TGTGCCAGCAGTCCTCATACAGGGGATGCCGCTGAAGCTTTCTTT,CASSPHTGDAAEAFF
TRBJ1-2,NA,TRBV2,few,TGTGCCAGCAGGGGGGGAGGTTATGGCTACACCTTC,CASRGGGYGYTF
TRBJ2-1,TRBD2,TRBV5-1,NA,TGCGCCAGCAGCCTGGGACTAGCGGGAGGCGGCCATGAGCAGTTCTTC,CASSLGLAGGGHEQFF
TRBJ1-1,TRBD1,TRBV7-2,NA,TGTGCCAGCAGCCCCGACAGGGCTAACACTGAAGCTTTCTTT,CASSPDRANTEAFF
TRBJ1-2,NA,TRBV29-1,NA,TGCAGCGTTGGAGGCAGGGGAAGGGGTAGCTATGGCTACACCTTC,CSVGGRGRGSYGYTF
TRBJ2-5,TRBD2,TRBV12-5,few,TGTGCTAGTGCCGTGACTAGCGGGGACTTCTTGGAGACCCAGTACTTC,CASAVTSGDFLETQYF
TRBJ1-5,TRBD1,TRBV5-3,NA,TGTGCCAGAAGCTTGGGCGGACAGGGAGGACAGCCCCAGCATTTT,CARSLGGQGGQPQHF
TRBJ2-1,TRBD2,TRBV19,NA,TGTGCCAGTAGTACTAGCGGGTACTACAATGAGCAGTTCTTC,CASSTSGYYNEQFF
TRBJ2-3,NA,TRBV7-9,NA,TGTGCCAGCAGCTCTGGACACTGGGGAGATACGCAGTATTTT,CASSSGHWGDTQYF
TRBJ2-2,TRBD2,TRBV5-4,NA,TGTGCCAGCAGCCTGCCCGGGGGGGCGAACACCGGGGAGCTGTTTTTT,CASSLPGGANTGELFF
TRBJ1-5,NA,TRBV6-5,NA,TGTGCCAGCAACCCGACGGGGAGCAATCAGCCCCAGCATTTT,CASNPTGSNQPQHF
TRBJ2-3,NA,TRBV15,NA,TGTGCCACCAGCAGAGCCCCTAGCACAGATACGCAGTATTTT,CATSRAPSTDTQYF